This passage covers 17 T cell receptor beta chains from one sample sequenced in a study of shared clonotypes between healthy human individuals. Repertoires were generated with immunoSEQ multiplex PCR, while TCRdb's copy carries only in-frame clones and drops some. The profile shows a few million clones, about 93% of them singletons. As defined, naive CD8 cells were CD45RO-negative and positively selected for CCR7, with terminally differentiated effector memory CD45RA+ cells excluded. Sequenced: naive CD8+ T cells from PBMCs. These receptors all stem from a man younger than 35 in good health. Some clones in this sample may be carry-over from other donors' samples.

V usage is TRBV19 and J usage is TRBJ2-2, with D maybe TRBD2 (5 bases). The V end was cut by 6 bases, the J end by 5 bases, with 13 bases between. Germline V gene data show CDR1 as LNHDA and CDR2 as SQIVND (reference sequence). The CDR3 has 14 residues. CDR3 region: CASRARDPTGELFF. The DNA of the CDR3 is TGTGCCAGTAGGGCGAGGGATCCAACCGGGGAGCTGTTTTTT.

The chain recombines TRBV11-2 with TRBJ2-1; perhaps TRBD2 as D (6 bases). The V and J ends lost 0 bases and 4 bases respectively, with 16 bases between them. CDR1 SGHAT and CDR2 FQNNGV come from the germline V gene. This CDR3 contains 17 residues. CDR3 amino acids: CASSLDLMASEYNEQFF. The CDR3 DNA follows: TGTGCCAGCAGCTTAGATCTGATGGCTAGCGAATACAATGAGCAGTTCTTC.

The chain has TRBV19 and TRBJ1-5, with unresolved D. The CDR3 is made up of 13 amino acids. V was cut by 9 bases and J by 5 bases, with 14 bases left in between. Per germline, CDR1 LNHDA and CDR2 SQIVND (reference sequence). The CDR3 loop reads CASGPYFDQPQHF. CDR3 coding DNA: TGTGCCAGCGGGCCTTACTTTGATCAGCCCCAGCATTTT.

This chain links TRBV29-1 with TRBJ2-5, with a weak D call TRBD1 (5 bases). CDR1 is SQVTM and CDR2 is ANQGSEA in the germline V gene. Trimming pared 7 bases from V and 9 bases from J, leaving 21 bases between. The CDR3 totals 13 residues. The CDR3 reads CSAARTYEWSQYF. The CDR3, as DNA: TGCAGCGCTGCACGGACATACGAATGGTCCCAGTACTTC.

The chain uses TRBV9 and TRBJ2-1, with D possibly called TRBD1 or TRBD2 (5 bases each). In germline, CDR1 is SGDLS, CDR2 YYNGEE. This CDR3 has 15 amino acids. V lost 1 base and J lost 2, with 10 bases in between. The CDR3: CASSVNRDPYNEQFF. As DNA, the CDR3 is TGTGCCAGCAGCGTAAACCGGGACCCCTACAATGAGCAGTTCTTC.

The rearrangement links TRBV28 to TRBJ1-4; 8 positions match TRBD1. There are 14 residues in the CDR3. Germline CDR1 MDHEN, CDR2 SYDVKM. V trimming: 3 bases; J trimming: 7 bases; junction bases outside the gene matches: 4. In nucleotides, the CDR3 is TGTGCCAGCAGTTTCGGACAGGGTGGTGAAAAACTGTTTTTT. Protein sequence: CASSFGQGGEKLFF.

This clone occurred once. The genes are TRBV6-7 and TRBJ2-5, with D possibly matching TRBD2 (6 bases). TRBV6-7 is sorted into the ORF group, with uncertain function. This CDR3 has 15 residues. V was trimmed by 0 bases and J by 2 bases, leaving 10 bases between them. CDR3: CASSYSGGMQETQYF. The CDR3 bases are TGTGCCAGCAGTTACTCGGGCGGGATGCAAGAGACCCAGTACTTC.

This clone was found once. This chain uses TRBV6-5 with TRBJ2-1, with 11 bases lining up with TRBD2. The V gene end was trimmed by 6 bases and the J gene end by 5 bases; junction bases not matched to a gene: 6. Per the germline V gene, CDR1 is MNHEY and CDR2 is SVGAGI. The CDR3 extends over 15 amino acids. The CDR3 loop reads CASRETSGIHNEQFF. Here the CDR3 DNA reads TGTGCCAGCAGGGAGACTAGCGGGATACACAATGAGCAGTTCTTC.

The V call is TRBV5-1, the J call TRBJ2-3; D gene uncertain. CDR1 and CDR2 (germline): SGHRS, YFSETQ. Trimming took 4 bases from V and 0 from J, leaving 12 bases between them. CDR3 length: 15 residues. The CDR3 DNA reads TGCGCCAGCAGCCCGGACGGCAGAAGCACAGATACGCAGTATTTT. It encodes CASSPDGRSTDTQYF.

This clone was detected once. J is TRBJ2-2 and V is TRBV13, with 9 bases identical to TRBD2. Germline V gives CDR1 PRHDT, CDR2 FYEKMQ (reference sequence). The junction had 5 bases not matched to a gene; V was cut back by 5 bases and J by 1 base. CDR3 length: 16 residues. CDR3 coding DNA: TGTGCCAGCAGCGGACGACTAGCGGAGAACACCGGGGAGCTGTTTTTT. It codes for CASSGRLAENTGELFF.

The J gene is TRBJ2-5, the V gene TRBV29-1; D uncertain. This CDR3 region has 13 residues. Per germline, CDR1 SQVTM and CDR2 ANQGSEA. V was trimmed by 6 bases and J by 7 bases, leaving 18 bases between them. CDR3 DNA: TGCAGCGTAGAACTGACGGCCCGAGGGACCCAGTACTTC. Protein product: CSVELTARGTQYF.

The chain carries TRBV5-1 and TRBJ2-4; 8 nucleotides agree with TRBD1. Germline CDR1 and CDR2: SGHRS and YFSETQ. This CDR3 is 14 amino acids long. J was trimmed by 8 bases and V by 4 bases; bases with no gene match: 8. For the CDR3, the DNA is TGCGCCAGCAGCGGAGGACAGGGTAGTTACATTCAGTACTTC. Amino acid sequence: CASSGGQGSYIQYF.

The chain is built from TRBV27 and TRBJ1-2; 8 bases fit TRBD1. Trimming cost V 4 bases and J 5 bases; bases outside gene matches: 9. CDR3 length equals 15 residues. Germline V gene lookup returns CDR1 MNHEY and CDR2 SMNVEV (reference sequence). The CDR3 protein is CASSSRDRQFYGYTF. In nucleotides, the CDR3 is TGTGCCAGCAGTTCCCGGGACAGGCAATTTTATGGCTACACCTTC.

The chain links TRBV5-6 to TRBJ2-7; 13 nucleotides agree with TRBD2. CDR1 and CDR2 from the germline V gene are SGHDT and YYEEEE. J was trimmed by 7 bases and V by 4 bases; bases with no gene match: 8. This CDR3 spans 15 amino acids. CDR3 nucleotides: TGTGCCAGCAGCCTGTGGACTAGCGGGAGTCGGGAGCAGTACTTC. This encodes CASSLWTSGSREQYF.

The chain is built from TRBV19 and TRBJ2-7, with D possibly matching TRBD2 (5 bases). CDR1 and CDR2 from the germline V gene are LNHDA and SQIVND (reference sequence). V lost 0 bases and J lost 1, with 10 bases in between. This CDR3 region has 15 residues. The CDR3 DNA sequence: TGTGCCAGTAGTATAGATCGCGGGTATTCCTACGAGCAGTACTTC. Residues: CASSIDRGYSYEQYF.

The rearrangement links TRBV11-2 to TRBJ2-7; the D gene is possibly TRBD2 (5 bases). The CDR3 has 14 amino acids. Trimming removed 4 bases at V and 5 bases at J, with 15 bases between. Germline V lookup: CDR1 SGHAT, CDR2 FQNNGV. The CDR3 DNA reads as TGTGCCAGCAGCTCTCGGGGATCTCCCCACGAGCAGTACTTC. Protein sequence: CASSSRGSPHEQYF.

The V call is TRBV2, the J call TRBJ1-5; 7 nucleotides agree with TRBD1. The CDR3 covers 17 residues. Germline assignment: CDR1 SNHLY and CDR2 FYNNEI. V shed 1 base, J shed 6 bases, and the junction held 12 bases outside the gene matches. This CDR3 reads CASSEVGRHRGTQPQHF. CDR3 DNA: TGTGCCAGCAGTGAAGTCGGGAGGCACAGGGGAACTCAGCCCCAGCATTTT.